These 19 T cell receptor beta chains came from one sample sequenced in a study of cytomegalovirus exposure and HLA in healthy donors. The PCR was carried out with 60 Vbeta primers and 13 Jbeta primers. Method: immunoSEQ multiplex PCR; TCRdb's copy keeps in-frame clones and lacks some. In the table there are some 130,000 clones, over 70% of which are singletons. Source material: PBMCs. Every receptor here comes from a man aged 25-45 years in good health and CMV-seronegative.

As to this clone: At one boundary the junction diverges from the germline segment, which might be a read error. The DNA for the CDR3 is TGTTCCAGCAGCACCCTGACAGGGGGACAAAATTCACCCCTCCACTTT. Amino acid sequence: CSSSTLTGGQNSPLHF. This sequence joins TRBV7-9 and TRBJ1-6; TRBD1 aligns across 9 bases. Looked up from germline, CDR1 is SEHNR and CDR2 is FQNEAQ (reference sequence). CDR3 size: 16 residues.

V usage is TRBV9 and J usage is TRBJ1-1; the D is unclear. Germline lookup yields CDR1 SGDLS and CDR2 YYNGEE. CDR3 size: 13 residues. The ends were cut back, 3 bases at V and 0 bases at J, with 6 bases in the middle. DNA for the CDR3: TGTGCCAGCAGCGCCCACATGAACACTGAAGCTTTCTTT. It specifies CASSAHMNTEAFF.

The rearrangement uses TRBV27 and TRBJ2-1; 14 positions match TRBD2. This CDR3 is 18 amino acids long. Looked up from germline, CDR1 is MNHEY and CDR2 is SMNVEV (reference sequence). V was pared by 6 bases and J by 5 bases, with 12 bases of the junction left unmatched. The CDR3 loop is CASRWGTSGSGGDNEQFF. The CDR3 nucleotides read TGTGCCAGCAGATGGGGGACTAGCGGGAGCGGGGGGGACAATGAGCAGTTCTTC.

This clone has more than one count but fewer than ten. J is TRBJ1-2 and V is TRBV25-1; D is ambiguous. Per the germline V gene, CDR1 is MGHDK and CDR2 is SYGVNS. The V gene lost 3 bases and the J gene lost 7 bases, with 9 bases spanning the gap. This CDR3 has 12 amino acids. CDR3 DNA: TGTGCCAGCAGTGAGCGAGTATCTGGCTACACCTTC. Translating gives CASSERVSGYTF.

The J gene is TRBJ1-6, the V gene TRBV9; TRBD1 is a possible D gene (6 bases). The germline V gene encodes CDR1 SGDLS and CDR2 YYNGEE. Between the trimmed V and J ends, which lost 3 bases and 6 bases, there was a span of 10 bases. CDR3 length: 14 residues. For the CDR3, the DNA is TGTGCCAGCAGCGCGGACAGTTTTAATTCACCCCTCCACTTT. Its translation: CASSADSFNSPLHF.

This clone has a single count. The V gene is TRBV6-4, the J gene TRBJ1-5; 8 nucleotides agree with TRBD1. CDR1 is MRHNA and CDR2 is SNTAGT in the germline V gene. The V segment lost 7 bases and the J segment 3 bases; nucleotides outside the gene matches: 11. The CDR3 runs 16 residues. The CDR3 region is CASTTWQGAYNQPQHF. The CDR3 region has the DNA TGTGCCAGCACGACGTGGCAGGGGGCTTACAATCAGCCCCAGCATTTT.

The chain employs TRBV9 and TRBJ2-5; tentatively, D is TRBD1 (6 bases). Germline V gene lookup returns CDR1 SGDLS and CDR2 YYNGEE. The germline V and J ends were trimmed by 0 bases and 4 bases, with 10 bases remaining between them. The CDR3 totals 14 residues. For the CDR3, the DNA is TGTGCCAGCAGCGTAGCTCTAGGGGGAGAGACCCAGTACTTC. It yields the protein CASSVALGGETQYF.

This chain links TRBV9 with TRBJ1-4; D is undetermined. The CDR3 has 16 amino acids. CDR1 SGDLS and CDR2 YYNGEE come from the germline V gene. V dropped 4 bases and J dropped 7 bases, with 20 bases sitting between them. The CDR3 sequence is CASSPGAPKRSEKLFF. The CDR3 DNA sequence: TGTGCCAGCAGCCCCGGCGCCCCTAAAAGGAGTGAAAAACTGTTTTTT.

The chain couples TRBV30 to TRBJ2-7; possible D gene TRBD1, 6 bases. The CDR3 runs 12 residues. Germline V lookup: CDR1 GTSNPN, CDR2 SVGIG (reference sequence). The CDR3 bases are TGTGCTTCTGGGACATTTTCCTACGAGCAGTACTTC. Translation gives CASGTFSYEQYF.

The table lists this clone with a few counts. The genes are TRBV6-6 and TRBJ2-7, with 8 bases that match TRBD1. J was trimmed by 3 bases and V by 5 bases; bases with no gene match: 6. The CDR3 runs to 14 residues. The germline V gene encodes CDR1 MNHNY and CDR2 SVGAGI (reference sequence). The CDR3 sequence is CASSPRTGYYEQYF. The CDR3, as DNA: TGTGCCAGCAGTCCACGGACAGGGTACTACGAGCAGTACTTC.

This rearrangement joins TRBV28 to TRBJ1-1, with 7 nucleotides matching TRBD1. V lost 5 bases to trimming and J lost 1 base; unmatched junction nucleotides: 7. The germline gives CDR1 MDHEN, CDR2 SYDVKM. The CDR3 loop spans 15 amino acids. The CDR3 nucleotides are TGTGCCAGCAGTCCTACCGGGACAGAGAACACTGAAGCTTTCTTT. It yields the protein CASSPTGTENTEAFF.

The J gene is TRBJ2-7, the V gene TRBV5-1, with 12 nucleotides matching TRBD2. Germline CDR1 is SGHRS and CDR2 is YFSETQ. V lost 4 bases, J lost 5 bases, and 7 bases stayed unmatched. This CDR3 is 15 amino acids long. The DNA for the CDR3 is TGCGCCAGCAGCGTCCGACTAGCGGGAGAAGACGAGCAGTACTTC. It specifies CASSVRLAGEDEQYF.

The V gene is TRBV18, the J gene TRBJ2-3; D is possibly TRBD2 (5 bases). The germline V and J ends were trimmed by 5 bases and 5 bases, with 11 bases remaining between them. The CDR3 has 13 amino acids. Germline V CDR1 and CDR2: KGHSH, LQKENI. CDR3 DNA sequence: TGTGCCAGCTCATCTACGGGGTTAGATACGCAGTATTTT. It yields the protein CASSSTGLDTQYF.

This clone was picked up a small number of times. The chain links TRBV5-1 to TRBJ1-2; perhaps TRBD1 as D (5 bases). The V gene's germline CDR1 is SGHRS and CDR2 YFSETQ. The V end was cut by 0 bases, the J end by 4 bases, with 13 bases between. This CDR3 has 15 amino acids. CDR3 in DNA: TGCGCCAGCAGCTTGGGACAGAACGTCGGCTATGGCTACACCTTC. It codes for CASSLGQNVGYGYTF. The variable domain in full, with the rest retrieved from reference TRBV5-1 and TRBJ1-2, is KAGVTQTPRYLIKTRGQQVTLSCSPISGHRSVSWYQQTPGQGLQFLFEYFSETQRNKGNFPGRFSGRQFSNSRSEMNVSTLELGDSALYLCASSLGQNVGYGYTFGSGTRLTVV.

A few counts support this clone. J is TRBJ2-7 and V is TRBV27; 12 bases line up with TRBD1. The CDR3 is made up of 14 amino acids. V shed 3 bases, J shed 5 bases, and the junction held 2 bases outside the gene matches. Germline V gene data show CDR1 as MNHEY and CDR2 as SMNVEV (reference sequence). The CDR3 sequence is CASSFGTGGHEQYF. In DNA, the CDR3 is TGTGCCAGCAGTTTTGGGACAGGGGGCCACGAGCAGTACTTC.

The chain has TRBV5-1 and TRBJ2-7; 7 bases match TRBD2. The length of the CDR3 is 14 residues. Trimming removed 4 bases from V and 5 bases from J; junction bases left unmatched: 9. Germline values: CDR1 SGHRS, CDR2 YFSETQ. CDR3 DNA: TGCGCCAGCAGCCAGGGAGGGTTGGGGAACGAGCAGTACTTC. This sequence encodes CASSQGGLGNEQYF.

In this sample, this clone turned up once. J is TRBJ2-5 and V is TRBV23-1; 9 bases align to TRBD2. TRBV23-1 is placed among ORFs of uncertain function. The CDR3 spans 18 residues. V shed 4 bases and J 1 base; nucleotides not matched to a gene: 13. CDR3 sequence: CASSPAGKAGGTQETQYF. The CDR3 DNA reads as TGCGCCAGCAGTCCTGCAGGGAAGGCGGGAGGGACCCAAGAGACCCAGTACTTC.

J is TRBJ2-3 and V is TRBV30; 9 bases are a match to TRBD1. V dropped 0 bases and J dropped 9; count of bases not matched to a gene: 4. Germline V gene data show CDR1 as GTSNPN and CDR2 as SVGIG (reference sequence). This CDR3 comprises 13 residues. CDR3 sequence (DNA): TGTGCCTGGAGTGTAGTACAGGGGGCCACGCAGTATTTT. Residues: CAWSVVQGATQYF.

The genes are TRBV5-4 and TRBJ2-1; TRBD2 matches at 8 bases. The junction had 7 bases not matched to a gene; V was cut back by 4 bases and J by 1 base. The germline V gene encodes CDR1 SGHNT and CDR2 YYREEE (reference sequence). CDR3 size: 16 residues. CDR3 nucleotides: TGTGCCAGCAGCCGTACTGGCGGGAGGTCCTACAATGAGCAGTTCTTC. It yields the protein CASSRTGGRSYNEQFF.